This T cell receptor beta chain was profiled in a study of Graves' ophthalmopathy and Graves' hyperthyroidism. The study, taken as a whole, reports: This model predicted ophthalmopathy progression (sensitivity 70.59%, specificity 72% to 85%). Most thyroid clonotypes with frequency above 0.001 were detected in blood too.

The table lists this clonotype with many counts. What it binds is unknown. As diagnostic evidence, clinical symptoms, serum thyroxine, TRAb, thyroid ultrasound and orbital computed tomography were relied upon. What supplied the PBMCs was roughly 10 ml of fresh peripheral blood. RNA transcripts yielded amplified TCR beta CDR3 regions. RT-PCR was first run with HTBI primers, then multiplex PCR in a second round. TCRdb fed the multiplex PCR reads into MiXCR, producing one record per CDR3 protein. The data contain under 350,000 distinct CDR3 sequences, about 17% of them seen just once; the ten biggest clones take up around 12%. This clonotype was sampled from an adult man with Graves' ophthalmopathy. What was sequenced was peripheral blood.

The DNA of the CDR3 is TGCAGTGCCTCCGAATTCGGGGGAAACGAGCAGTACTTC. Translation: CSASEFGGNEQYF. V is TRBV20-1 and J is TRBJ2-7; maybe TRBD2 (6 bases). V lost 6 bases and J 5 bases, leaving 17 bases between the germline ends. The CDR3 runs to 13 residues. Germline V lookup: CDR1 DFQATT, CDR2 SNEGSKA (reference sequence).